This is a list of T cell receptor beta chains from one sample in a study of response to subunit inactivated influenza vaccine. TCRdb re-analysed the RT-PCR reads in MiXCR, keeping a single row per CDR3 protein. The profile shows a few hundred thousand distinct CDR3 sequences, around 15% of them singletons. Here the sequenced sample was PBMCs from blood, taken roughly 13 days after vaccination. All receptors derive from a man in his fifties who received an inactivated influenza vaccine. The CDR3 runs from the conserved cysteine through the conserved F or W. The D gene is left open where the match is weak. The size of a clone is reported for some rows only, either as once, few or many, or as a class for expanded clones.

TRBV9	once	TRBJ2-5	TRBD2	TGTGCCAGCAGCGTAGGTGGCGGGGGATATGAGACCCAGTACTTC	CASSVGGGGYETQYF
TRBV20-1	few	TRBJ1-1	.	TGCAGTGTCGGCATAAACATGAACACTGAAGCTTTCTTT	CSVGINMNTEAFF
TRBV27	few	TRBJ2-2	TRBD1	TGTGCCAGCACCCGACAGGGGGCATACACCGGGGAGCTGTTTTTT	CASTRQGAYTGELFF
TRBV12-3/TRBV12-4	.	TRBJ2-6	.	TGTGCCAGCAGTATGCAGCTCTCTGGGGCCAACGTCCTGACTTTC	CASSMQLSGANVLTF
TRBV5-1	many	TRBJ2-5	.	TGCGCCAGCAGCTTGGATCTGGCCAGGCCCCAAGAGACCCAGTACTTC	CASSLDLARPQETQYF
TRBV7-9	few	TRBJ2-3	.	TGTGCCAGCAGCGCCAGGACTATTCACGGGAATACGCAGTATTTT	CASSARTIHGNTQYF
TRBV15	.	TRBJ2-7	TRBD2	TGTGCCACCAGCGTTAGCGGGACCAGCTCCTACGAGCAGTACTTC	CATSVSGTSSYEQYF
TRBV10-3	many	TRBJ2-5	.	TGTGCCATCAGTGAGTCATCGGGGCAAGAGACCCAGTACTTC	CAISESSGQETQYF
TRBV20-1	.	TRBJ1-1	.	TGCAGTGCTAGCTTCACGGGGAACACTGAAGCTTTCTTT	CSASFTGNTEAFF
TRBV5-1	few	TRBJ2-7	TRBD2	TGCGCCAGCAGCTTACTAGCGCAGTCCTACGAGCAGTACTTC	CASSLLAQSYEQYF
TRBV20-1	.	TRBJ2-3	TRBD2	TGCAGGTGTAGCTTGGGCGGGGGGGCGACAGATACGCAGTATTTT	CRCSLGGGATDTQYF
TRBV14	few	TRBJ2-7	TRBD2	TGTGCCAGCAGCCTGACTAGCGGGATATCCTACGAGCAGTACTTC	CASSLTSGISYEQYF
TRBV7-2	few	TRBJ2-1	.	TGTGCCAGCAGCTCGGGGGGAGGGGACAGAAGGAATGAGCAGTTCTTC	CASSSGGGDRRNEQFF
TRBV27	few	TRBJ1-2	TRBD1	TGTGCCAGCAGTAGAACAGGGGTGGGTGGCTACACCTTC	CASSRTGVGGYTF